Described below is a single TCR beta chain sequence and its context. Its antigen remains unknown. The record originates from a study of T cell responses to AZD1222 COVID-19 vaccine. The study, taken as a whole, reports: The study reported that nearly half of spike-specific TCRs target unmutated variant regions. The breadth and depth of Spike-specific TCRs increased once two AZD1222 doses had been given. With dominance at 160-218 and 743-854, vaccine-associated CD4 TCRs spanned spike. Females outnumbered males among donors, who were mostly white British; clonal diversity was possibly underestimated.

The CDR3 has 13 residues. Trimming pared 3 bases from V and 11 bases from J, leaving 14 bases between. The germline V gene has CDR1 SGHAT and CDR2 FQNNGV. Here immunoSEQ multiplex PCR was the method, and the copy in TCRdb shows in-frame clones only, minus some. The sample holds approximately 150,000 clones, under 95% seen once. This TCR came from an adult who received the AZD1222 COVID-19 vaccine. This specimen was peripheral blood, taken 28 days after the second AZD1222 dose. V usage is TRBV11-2 and J usage is TRBJ1-5; D uncertain. The CDR3 protein is CASSFGPYAAQHF. The DNA of the CDR3 is TGTGCCAGCAGCTTTGGACCCTATGCGGCCCAGCATTTT.